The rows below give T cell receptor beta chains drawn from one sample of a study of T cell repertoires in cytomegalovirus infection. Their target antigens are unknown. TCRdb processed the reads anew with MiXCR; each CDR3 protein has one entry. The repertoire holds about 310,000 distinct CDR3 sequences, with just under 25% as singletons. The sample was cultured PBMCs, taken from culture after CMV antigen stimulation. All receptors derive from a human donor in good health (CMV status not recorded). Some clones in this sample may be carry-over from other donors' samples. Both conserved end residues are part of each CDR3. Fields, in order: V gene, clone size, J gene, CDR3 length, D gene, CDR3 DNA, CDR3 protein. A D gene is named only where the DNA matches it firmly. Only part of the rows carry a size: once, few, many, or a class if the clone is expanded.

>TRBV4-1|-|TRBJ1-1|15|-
TGCGCCAGCAGCCAAGTCCCAGGGTCGGCCACTGAAGCTTTCTTT
CASSQVPGSATEAFF
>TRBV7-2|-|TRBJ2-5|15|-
TGTGCCAGCAGCTTAGCGGACGCAGCGAGAGAGACCCAGTACTTC
CASSLADAARETQYF
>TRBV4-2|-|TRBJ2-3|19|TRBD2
TGTGCCAGCAGCCAAGACGGGTCTCGACTAGCGGGAGTCACAGATACGCAGTATTTT
CASSQDGSRLAGVTDTQYF
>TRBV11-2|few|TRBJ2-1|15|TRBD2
TGTGCCAGCAGCTTAGGTTCTAGCGGGAGGAATGAGCAGTTCTTC
CASSLGSSGRNEQFF
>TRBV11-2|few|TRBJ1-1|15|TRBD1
TGTGCCAGCAGCTCCGATCCGGGACAGGGGACTGAAGCTTTCTTT
CASSSDPGQGTEAFF
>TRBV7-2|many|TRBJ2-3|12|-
TGTGCCAGCAGCGGATCTAGGGGTACGCAGTATTTT
CASSGSRGTQYF
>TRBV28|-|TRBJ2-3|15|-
TGTGCCAGCAGTTTATCGGCCCCAGGCACAGATACGCAGTATTTT
CASSLSAPGTDTQYF
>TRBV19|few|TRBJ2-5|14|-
TGTGCCAGTAGTGTTTCTACTGCCGGGGAGACCCAGTACTTC
CASSVSTAGETQYF
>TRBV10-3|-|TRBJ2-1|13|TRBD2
TGTGCCATCAGAGCGGGAGTCTCCAATGAGCAGTTCTTC
CAIRAGVSNEQFF
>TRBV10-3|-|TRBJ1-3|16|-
TGTGCCATCAGTGAGTCCGTCAGCTCCTCTGGAAACACCATATATTTT
CAISESVSSSGNTIYF
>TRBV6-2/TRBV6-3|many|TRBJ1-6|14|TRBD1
TGTGCCAGCAGAGAAGACAGGGGAAGATCACCCCTCCACTTT
CASREDRGRSPLHF
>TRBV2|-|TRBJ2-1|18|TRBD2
TGTGCCAGCAGTGTGACTAGCGGGAGGCCCCGCTTGGGGAATGAGCAGTTCTTC
CASSVTSGRPRLGNEQFF
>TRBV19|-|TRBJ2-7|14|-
TGTGCCAGTAGGTACGCGGAGGGCTCCTACGAGCAGTACTTC
CASRYAEGSYEQYF
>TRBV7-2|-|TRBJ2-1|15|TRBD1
TGTGCCAGCATCCCGGGACAGCCCCATGCCGATGAGCAGTTCTTC
CASIPGQPHADEQFF
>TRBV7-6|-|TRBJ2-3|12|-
TGTGCCAGCAGCGCTTTTACAGATACGCAGTATTTT
CASSAFTDTQYF
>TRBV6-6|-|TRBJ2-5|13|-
TGTGCCAGCAGTTACCCCAACCAAGAGACCCAGTACTTC
CASSYPNQETQYF
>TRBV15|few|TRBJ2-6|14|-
TGTGCCACCAGCAGGTCCGAGGGGGCCAACGTCCTGACTTTC
CATSRSEGANVLTF
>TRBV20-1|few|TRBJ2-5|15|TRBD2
TGCAGTGCTACCCCCGGGACTAGAGGCGGAGAGACCCAGTACTTC
CSATPGTRGGETQYF
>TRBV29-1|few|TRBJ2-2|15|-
TGCAGCGTTGAAGAATTGGGGGCGCGCACCGGGGAGCTGTTTTTT
CSVEELGARTGELFF
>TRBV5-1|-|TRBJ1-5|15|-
TGCGCCAGCAGCTTGGGGGACGCGCCGGGACAGCCCCAGCATTTT
CASSLGDAPGQPQHF
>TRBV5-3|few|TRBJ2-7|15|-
TGTGCCAGCAGCTTGGATGGCGGGGTCTCCTACGAGCAGTACTTC
CASSLDGGVSYEQYF
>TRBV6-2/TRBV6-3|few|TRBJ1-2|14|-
TGTGCCACTCTCAGGGCGTCGGCTAACTATGGCTACACCTTC
CATLRASANYGYTF
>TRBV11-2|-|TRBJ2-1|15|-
TGTGCCAGCAGCTTAGGGACCGGAGGTGGCGATGAGCAGTTCTTC
CASSLGTGGGDEQFF